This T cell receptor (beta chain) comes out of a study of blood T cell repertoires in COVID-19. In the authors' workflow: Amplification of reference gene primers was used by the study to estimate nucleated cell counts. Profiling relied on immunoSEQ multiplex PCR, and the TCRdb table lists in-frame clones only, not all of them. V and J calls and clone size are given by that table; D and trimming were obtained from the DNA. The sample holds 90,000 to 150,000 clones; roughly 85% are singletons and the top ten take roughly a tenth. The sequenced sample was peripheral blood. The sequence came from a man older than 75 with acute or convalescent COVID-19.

The CDR3 spells CSSAASGDTEAFF. CDR3 DNA: TGCAGCTCTGCGGCCTCAGGGGACACTGAAGCTTTCTTT. The chain has TRBV29-1 and TRBJ1-1; a weak D match, TRBD1 (6 bases). The CDR3 sequence is 13 residues long. V shed 8 bases and J shed 3 bases, with 16 bases lying between them. Germline V gives CDR1 SQVTM, CDR2 ANQGSEA. The full variable domain, rest sourced from reference TRBV29-1 and TRBJ1-1, is SAVISQKPSRDICQRGTSLTIQCQVDSQVTMMFWYRQQPGQSLTLIATANQGSEATYESGFVIDKFPISRPNLTFSTLTVSNMSPEDSSIYLCSSAASGDTEAFFGQGTRLTVV.